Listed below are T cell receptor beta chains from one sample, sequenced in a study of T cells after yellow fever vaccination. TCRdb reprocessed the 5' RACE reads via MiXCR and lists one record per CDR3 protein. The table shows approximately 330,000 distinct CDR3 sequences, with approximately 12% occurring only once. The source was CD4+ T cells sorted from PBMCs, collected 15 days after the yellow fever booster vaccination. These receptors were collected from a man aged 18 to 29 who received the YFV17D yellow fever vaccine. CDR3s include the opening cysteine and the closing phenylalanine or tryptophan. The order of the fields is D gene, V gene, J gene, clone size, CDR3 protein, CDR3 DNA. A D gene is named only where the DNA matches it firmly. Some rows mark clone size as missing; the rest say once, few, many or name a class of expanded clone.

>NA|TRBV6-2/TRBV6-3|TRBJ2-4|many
CASSSIVYRDSQYF
TGTGCCAGCAGTTCAATAGTATACCGGGACTCTCAGTACTTC
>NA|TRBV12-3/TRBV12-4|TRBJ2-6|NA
CASSRSYRDWSSGANVLTF
TGTGCCAGCAGCCGCTCCTACCGGGACTGGAGCTCTGGGGCCAACGTCCTGACTTTC
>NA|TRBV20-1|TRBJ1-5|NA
CSAQGPNRGQPQHF
TGCAGTGCACAAGGACCCAATCGGGGTCAGCCCCAGCATTTT
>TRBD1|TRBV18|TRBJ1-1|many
CASSPGQGHTEAFF
TGTGCCAGCTCTCCAGGACAGGGGCACACTGAAGCTTTCTTT
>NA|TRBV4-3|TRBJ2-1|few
CASSQFSYNEQFF
TGCGCCAGCAGCCAGTTTTCCTACAATGAGCAGTTCTTC
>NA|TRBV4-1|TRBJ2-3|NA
CASSLEPPMGGRNADTQYF
TGCGCCAGCAGCCTGGAACCCCCCATGGGGGGCCGAAATGCAGATACGCAGTATTTT
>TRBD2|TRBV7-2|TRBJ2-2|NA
CASSLASGGTGELFF
TGTGCCAGCAGCTTAGCTAGCGGGGGAACCGGGGAGCTGTTTTTT
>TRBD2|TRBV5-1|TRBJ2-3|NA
CASSSGLAGGLFRTDTQYF
TGCGCCAGCAGCTCGGGACTAGCGGGGGGCCTCTTCCGCACAGATACGCAGTATTTT
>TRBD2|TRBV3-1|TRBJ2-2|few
CASSQDLPGGPSTGELFF
TGTGCCAGCAGCCAAGATTTGCCGGGGGGGCCGAGTACCGGGGAGCTGTTTTTT
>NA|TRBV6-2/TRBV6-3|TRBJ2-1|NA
CASGGDFYNEQFF
TGTGCCAGCGGTGGGGATTTCTACAATGAGCAGTTCTTC
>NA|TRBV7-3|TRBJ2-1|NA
CASSLSPGLNEQFF
TGTGCCAGCAGCTTGTCCCCGGGGCTCAATGAGCAGTTCTTC
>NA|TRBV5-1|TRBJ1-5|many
CASSFGENQPQHF
TGCGCCAGCAGCTTTGGCGAAAATCAGCCCCAGCATTTT
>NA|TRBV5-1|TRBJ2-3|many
CASSQPEGDTQYF
TGCGCCAGCAGCCAACCAGAAGGGGATACGCAGTATTTT
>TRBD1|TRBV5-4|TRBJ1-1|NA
CASSFRQGEAFF
TGTGCCAGCAGCTTTCGACAGGGTGAAGCTTTCTTT
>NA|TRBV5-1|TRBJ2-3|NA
CASSPGQGSQDTQYF
TGCGCCAGCAGCCCCGGGCAGGGGAGTCAAGATACGCAGTATTTT
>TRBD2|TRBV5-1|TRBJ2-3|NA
CASSKGLGDSDTQYF
TGCGCCAGCAGCAAGGGACTAGGGGATTCAGATACGCAGTATTTT
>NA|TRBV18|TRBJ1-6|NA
CASSPPGGGETLRSIHF
TGTGCCAGCTCACCACCAGGCGGGGGCGAGACGTTACGGTCTATCCACTTT
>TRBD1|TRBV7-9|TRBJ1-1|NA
CASSSSDRAANTEAFF
TGTGCCAGCAGCTCATCGGACAGGGCCGCGAACACTGAAGCTTTCTTT
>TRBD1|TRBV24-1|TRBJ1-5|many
CATSEPQGPNQPQHF
TGTGCCACCAGTGAACCACAGGGGCCGAATCAGCCCCAGCATTTT
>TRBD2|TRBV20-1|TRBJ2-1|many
CSARGGGGANNEQFF
TGCAGTGCTAGAGGAGGCGGGGGGGCCAACAATGAGCAGTTCTTC
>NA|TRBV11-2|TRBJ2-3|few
CASSLETRISQDTQYF
TGTGCCAGCAGCTTAGAGACACGTATCTCACAAGATACGCAGTATTTT
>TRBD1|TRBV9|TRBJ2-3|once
CASSEGQATDTQYF
TGTGCCAGCAGCGAGGGACAGGCCACAGATACGCAGTATTTT
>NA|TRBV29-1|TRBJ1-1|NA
CSVDSGGNTEAFF
TGCAGCGTTGATAGTGGGGGGAACACTGAAGCTTTCTTT
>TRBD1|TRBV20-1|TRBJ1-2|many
CRVEGASGYTF
TGCAGGGTGGAGGGGGCTTCTGGCTACACCTTC
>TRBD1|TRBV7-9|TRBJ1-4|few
CASSLQGIAEKLFF
TGTGCCAGCAGCCTACAGGGGATTGCTGAAAAACTGTTTTTT
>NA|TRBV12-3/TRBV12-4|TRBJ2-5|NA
CASSSEIHQETQYF
TGTGCCAGCAGTTCAGAGATTCACCAAGAGACCCAGTACTTC
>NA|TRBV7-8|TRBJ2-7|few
CASSLGDASYEQYF
TGTGCCAGCAGCCTAGGAGACGCTTCCTACGAGCAGTACTTC
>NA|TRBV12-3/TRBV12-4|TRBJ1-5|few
CASSSRTENQPQHF
TGTGCCAGCAGCTCTCGGACAGAGAATCAGCCCCAGCATTTT
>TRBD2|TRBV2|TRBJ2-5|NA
CASSPTSFGPKTQYF
TGTGCCAGCAGCCCGACTAGCTTCGGTCCCAAGACCCAGTACTTC
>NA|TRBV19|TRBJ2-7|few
CASSIDIDSYEQYF
TGTGCCAGTAGTATAGATATCGACTCCTACGAGCAGTACTTC
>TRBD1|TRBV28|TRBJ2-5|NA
CASSFRDRQETQYF
TGTGCCAGCAGCTTCCGGGACAGGCAAGAGACCCAGTACTTC
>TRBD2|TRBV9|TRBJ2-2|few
CASSVTSGGMRELFF
TGTGCCAGCAGCGTGACTAGCGGGGGGATGAGGGAGCTGTTTTTT
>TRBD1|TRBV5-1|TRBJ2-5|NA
CASSHGTGQETQYF
TGCGCCAGCAGCCACGGGACAGGTCAAGAGACCCAGTACTTC
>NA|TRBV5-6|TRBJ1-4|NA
CASSLGYGLNEKLFF
TGTGCCAGCAGCTTGGGGTACGGCCTTAATGAAAAACTGTTTTTT
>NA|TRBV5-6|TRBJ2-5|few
CASSLGGVMETQYF
TGTGCCAGCAGCTTGGGAGGGGTGATGGAGACCCAGTACTTC
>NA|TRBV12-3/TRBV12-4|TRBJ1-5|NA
CASSRQLGGNQPQHF
TGTGCCAGCAGTCGACAGTTGGGAGGCAATCAGCCCCAGCATTTT
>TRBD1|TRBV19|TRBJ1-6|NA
CASRRGAGQAVSPLHF
TGTGCCAGTAGGCGGGGCGCGGGACAGGCGGTTTCACCCCTCCACTTT
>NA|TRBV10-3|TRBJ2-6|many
CASRPQLSGANVLTF
TGTGCCAGCAGACCACAGTTGTCTGGGGCCAACGTCCTGACTTTC
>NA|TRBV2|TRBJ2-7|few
CASTFLNEQYF
TGTGCCAGCACCTTCTTGAACGAGCAGTACTTC
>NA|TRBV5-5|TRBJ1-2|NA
CASSLRGLLSVANYGYTF
TGTGCCAGCAGCCTCAGGGGCCTCCTCTCAGTGGCTAACTATGGCTACACCTTC
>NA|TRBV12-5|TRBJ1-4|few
CASGLGRVANEKLFF
TGTGCTAGTGGTTTGGGCAGGGTGGCTAATGAAAAACTGTTTTTT
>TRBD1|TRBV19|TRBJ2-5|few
CASSDDRVRETQYF
TGTGCCAGTAGTGACGACAGGGTTAGAGAGACCCAGTACTTC
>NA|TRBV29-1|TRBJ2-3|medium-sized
CSVGEWRGGGDTQYF
TGCAGCGTTGGTGAATGGCGGGGAGGGGGCGATACGCAGTATTTT
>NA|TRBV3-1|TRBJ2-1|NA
CASSLGSGGSYNEQFF
TGTGCCAGCAGCCTTGGCTCAGGCGGCTCCTACAATGAGCAGTTCTTC
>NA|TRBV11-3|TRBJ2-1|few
CASSFRTGSYNEQFF
TGTGCCAGCAGCTTTCGGACGGGGTCCTACAATGAGCAGTTCTTC
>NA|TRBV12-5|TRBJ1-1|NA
CASALREDTEAFF
TGTGCTAGTGCCCTCCGGGAGGACACTGAAGCTTTCTTT
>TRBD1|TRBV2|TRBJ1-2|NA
CASRGDRGNYGYTF
TGTGCCAGCAGGGGGGACAGGGGGAACTATGGCTACACCTTC
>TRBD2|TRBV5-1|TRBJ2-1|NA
CASGTTGGGYNEQFF
TGCGCCAGCGGCACTACCGGGGGGGGATACAATGAGCAGTTCTTC
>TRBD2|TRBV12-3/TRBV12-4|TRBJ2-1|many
CASRGTSEQFF
TGTGCCAGCAGGGGGACTAGTGAGCAGTTCTTC
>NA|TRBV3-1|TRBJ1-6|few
CASSQDPAPLHF
TGTGCCAGCAGCCAAGATCCCGCACCCCTCCACTTT
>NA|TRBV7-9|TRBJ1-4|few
CASSRPRGQAGEKLFF
TGTGCCAGCAGCCGCCCCCGGGGCCAAGCGGGGGAAAAACTGTTTTTT
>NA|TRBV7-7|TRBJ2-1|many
CASSPTAYNEQFF
TGTGCTAGCAGCCCTACCGCCTACAATGAGCAGTTCTTC
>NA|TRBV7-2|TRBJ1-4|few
CASSFSLASTNEKLFF
TGTGCCAGCAGCTTCAGTCTCGCTTCAACTAATGAAAAACTGTTTTTT